These 15 T cell receptor beta chains came from one sample sequenced in a study of blood T cell repertoires in COVID-19. Data came from immunoSEQ multiplex PCR; TCRdb stores just in-frame clones and leaves some out. The data show under 150,000 clones, 85% to 90% seen once. The sequenced sample consisted of PBMCs or T cells enriched from blood (not recorded which). The source is a woman in her thirties with acute COVID-19.

The chain employs TRBV18 and TRBJ2-5; D unresolved. CDR1 KGHSH and CDR2 LQKENI come from the germline V gene. The CDR3 length is 13 residues. Trimming removed 6 bases at V and 1 base at J, with 9 bases between. The CDR3 DNA reads as TGTGCCAGCTCGACCAGGATCCAAGAGACCCAGTACTTC. This sequence encodes CASSTRIQETQYF.

The V and J genes are TRBV6-2 or TRBV6-3 and TRBJ1-2; D is uncertain. CDR1 MNHEY and CDR2 SVGEGT come from the germline V gene. The CDR3 is 15 residues long. With 2 bases removed from V and 6 bases from J, the gap between germline ends came to 16 bases. CDR3 DNA sequence: TGTGCCAGCAGTTACGCCGGACTTTACCAGGATGGCTACACCTTC. This encodes CASSYAGLYQDGYTF.

The chain employs TRBV10-3 and TRBJ2-1; D is perhaps TRBD1 (6 bases). The CDR3 spans 18 residues. Germline V gives CDR1 ENHRY, CDR2 SYGVKD. Trimming shortened V by 6 bases and J by 5 bases, and 26 bases separated the two germline ends. CDR3 coding DNA: TGTGCCATCAGCGACCTCAGGGGACGTAGAGGGTCACACAATGAGCAGTTCTTC. It yields the protein CAISDLRGRRGSHNEQFF.

The genes are TRBV19 and TRBJ2-7; TRBD1 might be the D (5 bases). The length of the CDR3 is 14 residues. Trimming stripped 2 bases from V and 2 bases from J, with 10 bases between. Germline V gene data show CDR1 as LNHDA and CDR2 as SQIVND (reference sequence). CDR3 residues: CASSIPGITYEQYF. DNA for the CDR3: TGTGCCAGTAGTATACCAGGGATTACCTACGAGCAGTACTTC.

J is TRBJ1-2 and V is TRBV28; perhaps TRBD1 as D (5 bases). The germline V gene has CDR1 MDHEN and CDR2 SYDVKM. This CDR3 has 13 residues. Trimming left V 7 bases short and J 4 bases short, with 13 bases between. The CDR3 nucleotides read TGTGCCAGCAATTCCGGAGGGACCTATGGCTACACCTTC. As protein: CASNSGGTYGYTF.

V and J are TRBV11-2 and TRBJ2-4; 7 nucleotides match TRBD1. Trimming at V came to 4 bases and at J to 6 bases, leaving 6 bases not matched to a gene. Germline V gene lookup returns CDR1 SGHAT and CDR2 FQNNGV. The CDR3 contains 14 residues. The CDR3 nucleotides read TGTGCCAGCAGCTCCCCGGGACAGAGAAACATTCAGTACTTC. Residues: CASSSPGQRNIQYF.

This chain connects TRBV21-1 to TRBJ2-3; the table's D call TRBD2 went unverified against the DNA. TRBV21-1 is a pseudogene segment. There are 15 residues in the CDR3. Here the CDR3 DNA reads TGTGCCAGCAGCAAAGGAAGACTATACACAGATACGCAGTATTTT. Translation gives CASSKGRLYTDTQYF.

The V and J genes are TRBV28 and TRBJ1-5, with 7 nucleotides matching TRBD1. V dropped 4 bases and J dropped 7; count of bases not matched to a gene: 7. This CDR3 has 14 residues. CDR1 MDHEN and CDR2 SYDVKM come from the germline V gene. In nucleotides, the CDR3 is TGTGCCAGCAGTTCTTACAGGGGATTCCAGCCCCAGCATTTT. Translated: CASSSYRGFQPQHF.

The chain is built from TRBV2 and TRBJ1-5; 9 nucleotides agree with TRBD1. The V segment lost 2 bases and the J segment 8 bases; nucleotides outside the gene matches: 7. Germline CDR1 and CDR2: SNHLY and FYNNEI. The CDR3 is 15 residues long. Here the CDR3 DNA reads TGTGCCAGCAGTGAACTCAGGACAGGGGTTGAGCCCCAGCATTTT. It is translated as CASSELRTGVEPQHF.

This sequence joins TRBV7-2 and TRBJ1-4; TRBD1 is a possible D gene (5 bases). Trimming removed 3 bases at V and 4 bases at J, with 15 bases between. The CDR3 has 16 residues. Germline CDR1 reads SGHTA; CDR2 reads FQGNSA. This CDR3 is CASSFSGGTINEKLFF. The CDR3 nucleotides read TGTGCCAGCAGCTTTTCGGGGGGGACTATTAATGAAAAACTGTTTTTT.

J is TRBJ2-1 and V is TRBV6-1, with 12 positions matching TRBD2. The CDR3 has 16 residues. The V gene end was trimmed by 3 bases and the J gene end by 10 bases; junction bases not matched to a gene: 10. Germline V gene data show CDR1 as MNHNS and CDR2 as SASEGT. CDR3 residues: CASSEITSGRTGEQFF. The CDR3 DNA is TGTGCCAGCAGTGAGATCACTAGCGGGAGGACGGGGGAGCAGTTCTTC.

This clone was counted a few times. V is TRBV5-1 and J is TRBJ2-1; D is perhaps TRBD2 (5 bases). Germline CDR1 is SGHRS and CDR2 is YFSETQ. This CDR3 region has 17 residues. The ends were cut back, 4 bases at V and 10 bases at J, with 27 bases in the middle. CDR3 in DNA: TGCGCCAGCAGCCCCGGTGGGAATAAGGCGGGCCTCGCGGAGCAGTTCTTC. Amino acid sequence: CASSPGGNKAGLAEQFF.

This chain joins TRBV5-4 and TRBJ1-2; D is ambiguous. Germline V gene sequence: CDR1 SGHNT, CDR2 YYREEE (reference sequence). With 0 bases removed from V and 8 bases from J, the gap between germline ends came to 17 bases. This CDR3 has 15 residues. The CDR3 spells CASSLDKAPTGGYTF. Here the CDR3 DNA reads TGTGCCAGCAGCTTGGACAAGGCCCCGACTGGGGGCTACACCTTC. The variable domain in full, with the rest retrieved from reference TRBV5-4 and TRBJ1-2, is ETGVTQSPTHLIKTRGQQVTLRCSSQSGHNTVSWYQQALGQGPQFIFQYYREEENGRGNFPPRFSGLQFPNYSSELNVNALELDDSALYLCASSLDKAPTGGYTFGSGTRLTVV.

As to this clone: The sample has other DNA sequences that encode this CDR3 too. This chain uses TRBV29-1 with TRBJ1-3; D is undetermined. Germline CDR1 is SQVTM and CDR2 is ANQGSEA. The CDR3 totals 14 residues. V lost 6 bases, J lost 0 bases, and 12 bases lay in between. The CDR3 reads CSVREVSSGNTIYF. The CDR3 DNA follows: TGCAGCGTGAGAGAGGTTAGCTCTGGAAACACCATATATTTT. Full variable domain (rest looked up from reference TRBV29-1 and TRBJ1-3): SAVISQKPSRDICQRGTSLTIQCQVDSQVTMMFWYRQQPGQSLTLIATANQGSEATYESGFVIDKFPISRPNLTFSTLTVSNMSPEDSSIYLCSVREVSSGNTIYFGEGSWLTVV.

The chain employs TRBV11-2 and TRBJ2-3; TRBD2 matches at 7 bases. The junction had 10 bases not matched to a gene; V was cut back by 5 bases and J by 5 bases. Germline V lookup: CDR1 SGHAT, CDR2 FQNNGV. The CDR3 sequence is 15 residues long. The CDR3 spells CASSRSGEGGDTQYF. The CDR3 nucleotides read TGTGCCAGCAGCAGAAGCGGGGAGGGAGGAGATACGCAGTATTTT.